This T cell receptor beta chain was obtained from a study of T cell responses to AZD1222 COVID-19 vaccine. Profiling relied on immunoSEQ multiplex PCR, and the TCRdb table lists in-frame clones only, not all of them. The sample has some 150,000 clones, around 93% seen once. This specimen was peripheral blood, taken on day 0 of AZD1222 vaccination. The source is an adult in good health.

CDR3: CASSLIGHPDGYTF. CDR3 nucleotide sequence: TGTGCCAGCAGCTTAATAGGGCACCCGGATGGCTACACCTTC. The chain recombines TRBV13 with TRBJ1-2; D not resolved. The CDR3 is 14 residues long. Germline CDR1 PRHDT, CDR2 FYEKMQ (reference sequence). Trimming left V 2 bases short and J 6 bases short, with 13 bases between.